The clone carrying this TCR beta chain was observed once. The data are from a study of CD8 T cells in Susac syndrome. Sequencing of TCR beta was performed on blood CD8+ and CD4+ T cells. RNA in amounts of roughly 0.5 to 1 ug was reverse transcribed with random hexamers. Multiplex PCR with immunoSEQ amplified the TCR beta CDR3 across 54 Vbeta and 13 Jbeta. TCRdb processed the immunoSEQ multiplex PCR reads anew with MiXCR; each CDR3 protein has one entry. The data hold 95,000 or so distinct CDR3 sequences, with approximately 92% observed a single time. Specimen: CD8+ T cells from PBMCs. This TCR derives from a human donor in good health.

Here the CDR3 DNA reads TGCAGCGTTCCGGGGTTCGGGGGCACTGAAGCTTTCTTT. Translating it yields CSVPGFGGTEAFF. V gene TRBV29-1 combines with J gene TRBJ1-1; tentatively, D is TRBD1 (5 bases). V was pared by 5 bases and J by 4 bases, with 14 bases between. The CDR3 covers 13 residues. The germline CDR1 and CDR2 sequences are SQVTM and ANQGSEA.